This record looks at one T cell receptor (beta chain) sequence and its context. This sample was included in a study of OX40 agonist ivuxolimab in advanced cancers. The V and J ends lost 4 bases and 0 bases respectively, with 16 bases between them. The CDR3 extends over 17 amino acids. Germline CDR1 SGHNT, CDR2 YENEEA. The assay was immunoSEQ multiplex PCR, and TCRdb's table has in-frame clones only and misses some. The sample has 77,000 or so clones; more than 85% are singletons. The gene calls are TRBV11-3 and TRBJ2-1; D not certain. Sequencing was performed on CD4+ or CD8+ T cells sorted from blood, taken in a trial of the OX40 agonist ivuxolimab. This clonotype originated in an adult with an advanced solid tumor such as melanoma, head and neck, liver or kidney cancer. CDR3 protein: CASSSHVADSSYNEQFF. As DNA, the CDR3 is TGTGCCAGCAGCTCTCACGTGGCGGATAGCTCCTACAATGAGCAGTTCTTC.